These T cell receptor beta chains were read from a single sample in a study of T cell responses to AZD1222 COVID-19 vaccine. This table comes from immunoSEQ multiplex PCR, and its TCRdb copy is limited to in-frame clones, with some not included. In the table there are about 120,000 clones, about 90% of which are singletons. The specimen was peripheral blood, collected on day 0 of AZD1222 vaccination. These receptors were obtained from an adult in good health. Both conserved end residues are part of each CDR3. The size field is filled for only some rows; it gives once, few, many or a size class.

clone_size,j_call,v_call,cdr3_aa
-,TRBJ1-2,TRBV19,CASSIAADGYTF
-,TRBJ2-1,TRBV10-3,CAISDPARSDLNLDEQFF
once,TRBJ1-1,TRBV6-6,CASSRLTWDGDQNTEAFF
-,TRBJ1-2,TRBV5-1,CASSLVPQGYGYTF
-,TRBJ2-4,TRBV7-3,CASSPNQGDIQYF
-,TRBJ1-2,TRBV4-1,CASSQNTLGGYTF
-,TRBJ1-3,TRBV21-1,CASSKALGGYGNTIYF
-,TRBJ2-3,TRBV30,CAWSELAGVYTDTQYF
-,TRBJ2-1,TRBV30,CAWSVGTGDNEQFF
-,TRBJ2-7,TRBV28,CATELANSYEQYF
-,TRBJ2-6,TRBV4-1,CASSPGGEPVLTF
-,TRBJ1-1,TRBV9,CASSVVGSLNTEAFF
-,TRBJ2-3,TRBV6-5,CGSRSGGGTDTQYF
-,TRBJ1-4,TRBV28,CASSLQGFDEKLFF
-,TRBJ2-5,TRBV27,CASSPLGAAQETQYF
once,TRBJ1-1,TRBV3-1/TRBV3-2,CASSRVLETEAFF
few,TRBJ1-6,TRBV5-8,CASSLLGGGSPLHF
-,TRBJ2-7,TRBV2,CASRARGDRGRGHEQYF
once,TRBJ2-7,TRBV27,CASSSPGLAGVRLPSSYEQYF
-,TRBJ1-1,TRBV18,CASSAGQGAFNTEAFF
-,TRBJ1-1,TRBV6-5,CASSHRGTTGSEAFF
once,TRBJ2-7,TRBV6-1,CASSEVRGLAYYYEQYF
-,TRBJ2-1,TRBV18,CASSPLLAVSYNEQFF
few,TRBJ2-1,TRBV5-1,CASSWGLAGLAYNEQFF
-,TRBJ1-5,TRBV28,CASSSDSNQPQHF
once,TRBJ2-7,TRBV7-2,CASSLMAGYEQYF
-,TRBJ1-5,TRBV2,CASSDGREGSNQPQHF
-,TRBJ2-3,TRBV7-2,CASSLGLAGAPDTQYF
-,TRBJ2-1,TRBV11-1,CASSFIAGASYNEQFF
-,TRBJ2-7,TRBV5-1,CASSLVAGLNEQYF
-,TRBJ2-7,TRBV28,CASSAPGTGSYEQYF